What follows are 14 T cell receptor beta chains derived from one specimen sequenced in a study of long-term antiretroviral therapy in people with HIV. The run of the v3.0 immunoSEQ assay was at survey level. Sequenced by immunoSEQ multiplex PCR; TCRdb stores in-frame clones only, minus some. This table has tens of thousands of clones, around 81% appearing once. Specimen: unsorted PBMCs, collected 0.1 years before starting antiretroviral therapy. Receptors originate from a man in his forties or fifties with HIV.

This chain uses TRBV11-3 with TRBJ2-1, with D unresolved. The CDR3 loop spans 17 amino acids. Looked up from germline, CDR1 is SGHNT and CDR2 is YENEEA. Trimming took off 5 bases at V and 8 bases at J, with 25 bases between the two ends. The CDR3 loop reads CASSPRTGRSGEDEQFF. DNA of the CDR3: TGTGCCAGCAGCCCTCGGACCGGGCGGTCAGGTGAGGATGAGCAGTTCTTC.

This chain connects TRBV7-2 to TRBJ2-3, with a weak D call TRBD1 (5 bases). The CDR3 spans 13 residues. Trimming removed 8 bases from V and 2 bases from J, with 11 bases in between. Germline lookup yields CDR1 SGHTA and CDR2 FQGNSA. CDR3 DNA sequence: TGTGCCAGCGCCGTGGGGCACACAGATACGCAGTATTTT. It codes for CASAVGHTDTQYF.

This clone was counted a few times. The rearrangement uses TRBV30 and TRBJ2-5; 8 nucleotides align to TRBD2. V dropped 2 bases and J dropped 6; count of bases not matched to a gene: 8. This CDR3 is 14 amino acids long. The germline V gene has CDR1 GTSNPN and CDR2 SVGIG (reference sequence). In DNA form, the CDR3 reads TGTGCCTGGAGTTCGGGACTAGGGTGGCAGACCCAGTACTTC. Amino acids: CAWSSGLGWQTQYF.

The V call is TRBV11-2, the J call TRBJ2-1; the D gene is possibly TRBD1 (5 bases). Trimming shortened V by 1 base and J by 9 bases, and 10 bases separated the two germline ends. The CDR3 covers 13 residues. CDR1 SGHAT and CDR2 FQNNGV come from the germline V gene. The CDR3 region is CASSLGTMGEQFF. In DNA, the CDR3 is TGTGCCAGCAGCTTAGGGACAATGGGTGAGCAGTTCTTC.

The chain has TRBV9 and TRBJ2-5; 14 bases line up with TRBD2. The germline gives CDR1 SGDLS, CDR2 YYNGEE. The CDR3 is 16 amino acids. V lost 0 bases and J lost 2; bases outside the gene matches: 0. The DNA of the CDR3 is TGTGCCAGCAGCGTAGGACTAGCGGGGGGGCAAGAGACCCAGTACTTC. It yields the protein CASSVGLAGGQETQYF.

V is TRBV4-1 and J is TRBJ2-5, with 8 bases matching TRBD2. Germline CDR1 and CDR2: MGHRA and YSYEKL. V lost 1 base to trimming and J lost 5 bases; unmatched junction nucleotides: 9. The CDR3 is 16 residues long. CDR3 protein: CASSQVSGTFRETQYF. CDR3 coding DNA: TGCGCCAGCAGCCAAGTTAGCGGGACGTTTCGGGAGACCCAGTACTTC.

The J gene is TRBJ2-7, the V gene TRBV19; a weak D match, TRBD1 (6 bases). Germline V gene sequence: CDR1 LNHDA, CDR2 SQIVND (reference sequence). CDR3 length: 14 amino acids. V was shortened by 5 bases and J by 4 bases, with 15 bases between the two germline ends. This CDR3 is CASSSQQGAYEQYF. CDR3 in DNA: TGTGCCAGTAGTTCGCAACAGGGAGCTTACGAGCAGTACTTC. Full variable domain (missing parts from reference TRBV19 and TRBJ2-7): DGGITQSPKYLFRKEGQNVTLSCEQNLNHDAMYWYRQDPGQGLRLIYYSQIVNDFQKGDIAEGYSVSREKKESFPLTVTSAQKNPTAFYLCASSSQQGAYEQYFGPGTRLTVT.

J is TRBJ2-3 and V is TRBV6-4; D unclear. V dropped 3 bases and J dropped 6 bases, with 10 bases sitting between them. The CDR3 spans 13 residues. Germline V CDR1 and CDR2: MRHNA, SNTAGT. The CDR3 reads CASSENYRDTQYF. The CDR3, as DNA: TGTGCCAGCAGTGAAAACTACCGTGATACGCAGTATTTT.

This clone was found once. The genes are TRBV15 and TRBJ2-1; D unresolved. The CDR3 totals 13 residues. CDR1 and CDR2 (germline): LNHNV, YYDKDF (reference sequence). Trimming pared 5 bases from V and 4 bases from J, leaving 9 bases between. The CDR3 region is CATSRALYNEQFF. The CDR3 DNA reads TGTGCCACCAGCCGAGCCCTGTACAATGAGCAGTTCTTC.

J is TRBJ2-1 and V is TRBV29-1; TRBD2 matches at 9 bases. Germline V lookup: CDR1 SQVTM, CDR2 ANQGSEA. Germline trimming cut 7 bases from V and 4 bases from J; bases unmatched to any gene: 5. The CDR3 has 13 residues. This chain's CDR3 is CSAGTSIYNEQFF. CDR3 sequence (DNA): TGCAGCGCTGGGACTAGCATATACAATGAGCAGTTCTTC.

The gene calls are TRBV6-1 and TRBJ2-3; D perhaps matches TRBD2 (5 bases). CDR1 and CDR2 (germline): MNHNS, SASEGT. V shed 3 bases and J shed 6 bases, with 10 bases lying between them. The CDR3 is 13 amino acids. The CDR3 DNA follows: TGTGCCAGCAGTGATGACTATCTGGATACGCAGTATTTT. This translates into CASSDDYLDTQYF.

This chain joins TRBV7-2 and TRBJ2-2, with TRBD2 matching over 10 bases. The CDR3 consists of 18 residues. Germline V gene data show CDR1 as SGHTA and CDR2 as FQGNSA. The V and J ends lost 5 bases and 1 base, in that order; junction bases with no gene match: 10. The CDR3 loop reads CASSLDPSGRGNTGELFF. CDR3 DNA sequence: TGTGCCAGCAGCCTAGACCCTAGCGGGAGAGGGAACACCGGGGAGCTGTTTTTT.

This chain's CDR3 is CASKQGSLSIYEQYF. DNA of the CDR3: TGTGCCAGCAAGCAGGGTTCGTTAAGTATCTACGAGCAGTACTTC. The chain carries TRBV5-6 and TRBJ2-7, with TRBD1 as a possible D gene (5 bases). The CDR3 is 15 residues long. The germline V gene has CDR1 SGHDT and CDR2 YYEEEE. V was shortened by 6 bases and J by 3 bases, with 19 bases between the two germline ends.

In this sample, this clone turned up a few times. This rearrangement joins TRBV2 to TRBJ2-4, with D unclear. The germline V gene has CDR1 SNHLY and CDR2 FYNNEI. V lost 4 bases and J lost 0, with 7 bases in between. The CDR3 consists of 14 residues. CDR3 in amino acids: CASSAELAKNIQYF. The CDR3 coding sequence is TGTGCCAGCAGTGCCGAGCTAGCCAAAAACATTCAGTACTTC.